A single sample is the source of the 27 T cell receptor beta chains below, sequenced in a study of shared clonotypes between healthy human individuals. Clones were sequenced by immunoSEQ multiplex PCR, and TCRdb holds only the in-frame ones, with some missing. The sample holds about half a million clones; around three quarters are singletons and the top ten take approximately 12%. Sequencing was performed on PBMCs. All receptors come from a woman aged 40 to 50 in good health. Some clones in this sample may be carry-over from other donors' samples.

J is TRBJ2-4 and V is TRBV4-3; 10 bases are a match to TRBD1. Germline V gene sequence: CDR1 LGHNA, CDR2 YSLEER. J lost 11 bases, V lost 1 base, and 11 bases had no gene match. CDR3 length equals 16 residues. CDR3 amino acids: CASSQAPGTGAILQYF. CDR3 in DNA: TGCGCCAGCAGCCAAGCTCCCGGGACAGGGGCCATCCTTCAGTACTTC.

This clone has a single count. CDR3: CASSSGTGGYEQYF. The CDR3 nucleotides are TGTGCCAGCAGCTCCGGGACAGGGGGGTACGAGCAGTACTTC. The chain links TRBV7-9 to TRBJ2-7; 11 bases match TRBD1. The CDR3 covers 14 residues. J gave up 4 bases and V 4 bases, and 3 bases lay outside the gene matches. Germline assignment: CDR1 SEHNR and CDR2 FQNEAQ (reference sequence).

This clone was counted only a few times. The rearrangement uses TRBV7-9 and TRBJ1-4, with D maybe TRBD1 (6 bases). The CDR3 extends over 14 amino acids. V lost 4 bases to trimming and J lost 8 bases, with 14 bases between them. The germline V gene encodes CDR1 SEHNR and CDR2 FQNEAQ (reference sequence). CDR3 protein: CASSSDRRGEKLFF. Here the CDR3 DNA reads TGTGCCAGCAGCTCCGACCGGAGGGGGGAAAAACTGTTTTTT.

The rearrangement links TRBV18 to TRBJ2-7; unclear D gene. The CDR3 runs to 12 residues. Germline CDR1 and CDR2: KGHSH and LQKENI. V was pared by 5 bases and J by 3 bases, with 8 bases between. In DNA form, the CDR3 reads TGTGCCAGCTCATTGGATGGCTACGAGCAGTACTTC. This gives the protein CASSLDGYEQYF.

The CDR3: CASSLGGTVYEQYF. The CDR3 DNA sequence: TGCGCCAGCAGCTTGGGCGGGACAGTCTACGAGCAGTACTTC. The chain couples TRBV5-1 to TRBJ2-7; possible D gene TRBD1, 7 bases. CDR3 length: 14 amino acids. The V and J ends lost 0 bases and 3 bases respectively, with 10 bases between them. Germline values: CDR1 SGHRS, CDR2 YFSETQ.

The V gene is TRBV15, the J gene TRBJ2-7; 8 bases match TRBD1. V shed 5 bases and J 3 bases; nucleotides not matched to a gene: 6. Germline CDR1 is LNHNV and CDR2 is YYDKDF (reference sequence). The CDR3 has 14 residues. CDR3 bases: TGTGCCACCAGCCTCGACAGGGGAATCTACGAGCAGTACTTC. It encodes CATSLDRGIYEQYF.

J is TRBJ1-1 and V is TRBV2; 7 nucleotides align to TRBD1. The V gene's germline CDR1 is SNHLY and CDR2 FYNNEI. V lost 5 bases to trimming and J lost 3 bases; unmatched junction nucleotides: 6. This CDR3 contains 14 residues. CDR3 protein: CASSSRDRYTEAFF. The CDR3 region has the DNA TGTGCCAGCAGTTCCCGGGACAGATACACTGAAGCTTTCTTT.

This chain joins TRBV27 and TRBJ2-5; the D gene is possibly TRBD2 (5 bases). The V gene lost 1 base and the J gene lost 5 bases, with 11 bases spanning the gap. Germline-derived CDR1 and CDR2 are MNHEY and SMNVEV (reference sequence). CDR3 length: 14 residues. CDR3 amino acids: CASSLLGRRETQYF. The CDR3 DNA sequence: TGTGCCAGCAGTTTATTGGGAAGGAGGGAGACCCAGTACTTC.

The CDR3 nucleotides are TGTGCCAGCAGTAGAACGGGACTAGCGGGAGGTCAAGGCCCAGATACGCAGTATTTT. Its translation is CASSRTGLAGGQGPDTQYF. The V gene is TRBV28, the J gene TRBJ2-3; 15 nucleotides match TRBD2. Trimming cost V 5 bases and J 4 bases; bases outside gene matches: 13. This CDR3 comprises 19 residues. Germline-derived CDR1 and CDR2 are MDHEN and SYDVKM.

The chain has TRBV5-1 and TRBJ2-3, with 10 bases identical to TRBD2. The V gene end was trimmed by 3 bases and the J gene end by 2 bases; junction bases not matched to a gene: 3. From germline, CDR1 is SGHRS and CDR2 YFSETQ. This CDR3 has 15 residues. As DNA, the CDR3 is TGCGCCAGCAGCTCCGGGACTAGCGACACAGATACGCAGTATTTT. Protein: CASSSGTSDTDTQYF.

In regard to this clone: Other DNA variants within this sample encode the same CDR3. The chain carries TRBV11-2 and TRBJ2-7; no definite D call. Between the trimmed V and J ends, which lost 2 bases and 0 bases, there was a span of 8 bases. The CDR3 covers 14 residues. In germline, CDR1 is SGHAT, CDR2 FQNNGV. This CDR3 is CASSLLDYSYEQYF. The CDR3 DNA is TGTGCCAGCAGCTTATTGGATTACTCCTACGAGCAGTACTTC.

In regard to this clone: This probably arose from a read error, given a far larger clone one base away. The V gene is TRBV7-6, the J gene TRBJ2-3, with D possibly being TRBD1 or TRBD2 (5 bases each). Germline V gene data show CDR1 as SGHVS and CDR2 as FNYEAQ. V was shortened by 9 bases and J by 2 bases, with 21 bases between the two germline ends. The CDR3 has 16 amino acids. The CDR3 region has the DNA TGTGCCAGAAGCCTGGGGGTAGGCAGATACACAGATACGCAGTATTTT. This sequence encodes CARSLGVGRYTDTQYF. The full variable domain, in which reference TRBV7-6 and TRBJ2-3 provide the parts outside the CDR3, is GAGVSQSPRYKVTKRGQDVALRCDPISGHVSLYWYRQALGQGPEFLTYFNYEAQQDKSGLPNDRFSAERPEGSISTLTIQRTEQRDSAMYRCARSLGVGRYTDTQYFGPGTRLTVL.

The chain links TRBV28 to TRBJ1-2, with D possibly being TRBD1 (5 bases). Per the germline V gene, CDR1 is MDHEN and CDR2 is SYDVKM. This CDR3 is 13 amino acids long. V lost 6 bases and J 4 bases, leaving 12 bases between the germline ends. CDR3 in amino acids: CASSSFRAYGYTF. The CDR3 DNA reads TGTGCCAGCAGCTCCTTCAGGGCCTATGGCTACACCTTC.

This clone was seen many times. J is TRBJ2-3 and V is TRBV6-4, with D possibly matching TRBD2 (6 bases). This CDR3 spans 15 amino acids. Germline lookup yields CDR1 MRHNA and CDR2 SNTAGT. The V gene lost 3 bases and the J gene lost 0 bases, with 10 bases spanning the gap. The DNA for the CDR3 is TGTGCCAGCAGTGAAGTAGCGGCTAGCACAGATACGCAGTATTTT. It encodes CASSEVAASTDTQYF.

The genes are TRBV6-6 and TRBJ2-7; 9 nucleotides align to TRBD2. The J segment lost 4 bases and the V segment lost 2 bases, leaving 9 bases of the junction unmatched. The CDR3 extends over 16 amino acids. The germline CDR1 and CDR2 sequences are MNHNY and SVGAGI (reference sequence). CDR3 amino acids: CASSYRVTTSGYEQYF. The CDR3, as DNA: TGTGCCAGCAGTTACCGGGTCACGACTAGCGGTTACGAGCAGTACTTC.

This sequence joins TRBV27 and TRBJ1-5; tentatively, D is TRBD1 (6 bases). Germline CDR1 MNHEY, CDR2 SMNVEV (reference sequence). CDR3 length: 15 amino acids. Deletions cut 0 bases from V and 2 bases from J, with 8 bases between. CDR3 coding DNA: TGTGCCAGCAGTTTATCCCCAGGGGGCAATCAGCCCCAGCATTTT. Its protein is CASSLSPGGNQPQHF.

The table lists this clone with a count of one. The chain has TRBV9 and TRBJ2-3; TRBD2 matches 11 bases. From germline, CDR1 is SGDLS and CDR2 YYNGEE. This CDR3 comprises 16 residues. The V segment lost 0 bases and the J segment 6 bases; nucleotides outside the gene matches: 6. For the CDR3, the DNA is TGTGCCAGCAGCGTAGGTTTAGCGGGAGGGCAGGATACGCAGTATTTT. It specifies CASSVGLAGGQDTQYF. The complete variable domain, with remaining parts taken from reference TRBV9 and TRBJ2-3, reads DSGVTQTPKHLITATGQRVTLRCSPRSGDLSVYWYQQSLDQGLQFLIQYYNGEERAKGNILERFSAQQFPDLHSELNLSSLELGDSALYFCASSVGLAGGQDTQYFGPGTRLTVL.

V and J are TRBV7-2 and TRBJ1-5, with D perhaps TRBD1 (5 bases). CDR1 and CDR2 (germline): SGHTA, FQGNSA. V shed 5 bases and J shed 5 bases, with 10 bases lying between them. The CDR3 runs to 13 residues. DNA for the CDR3: TGTGCCAGCAGCGCCGCCAGGGATCAGCCCCAGCATTTT. It yields the protein CASSAARDQPQHF.

This chain uses TRBV10-3 with TRBJ2-2; 14 nucleotides align to TRBD2. Trimming at V came to 3 bases and at J to 1 base, leaving 16 bases not matched to a gene. The CDR3 extends over 22 amino acids. CDR1 ENHRY and CDR2 SYGVKD come from the germline V gene. The CDR3, as DNA: TGTGCCATCAGTGATTTCCCCTCCGGGACTAGCGGGAGTAAGTGGAACACCGGGGAGCTGTTTTTT. This gives the protein CAISDFPSGTSGSKWNTGELFF.

The V call is TRBV5-1, the J call TRBJ2-1; tentatively, D is TRBD1 or TRBD2 (5 bases each). With 0 bases removed from V and 16 bases from J, the gap between germline ends came to 14 bases. Germline CDR1 is SGHRS and CDR2 is YFSETQ. There are 12 residues in the CDR3. DNA of the CDR3: TGCGCCAGCAGCTTGGGACCCCTGGGGGTCTTCTTC. It yields the protein CASSLGPLGVFF.

The rearrangement links TRBV6-4 to TRBJ2-1; 14 bases agree with TRBD2. The CDR3 sequence is 16 residues long. Germline CDR1 and CDR2: MRHNA and SNTAGT. Unmatched junction bases numbered 2, after V lost 0 bases and J lost 7 bases. The CDR3 sequence is CASSDSGTSGSNEQFF. CDR3 in DNA: TGTGCCAGCAGTGACTCCGGGACTAGCGGGAGTAATGAGCAGTTCTTC.

A single count supports this clone. The genes are TRBV5-5 and TRBJ2-7; TRBD2 is a possible D gene (5 bases). The CDR3 is made up of 14 amino acids. The germline V and J ends were trimmed by 4 bases and 3 bases, with 14 bases remaining between them. Germline CDR1 reads SGHKS; CDR2 reads YYEKEE (reference sequence). Written as DNA, the CDR3 is TGTGCCAGCAGCACCCTACTAGGTATCTACGAGCAGTACTTC. Translated, it gives CASSTLLGIYEQYF.

This clone has only a few counts. The chain carries TRBV2 and TRBJ2-7; D unresolved. Per the germline V gene, CDR1 is SNHLY and CDR2 is FYNNEI. Deletions cut 5 bases from V and 0 bases from J, with 5 bases between. This CDR3 has 12 amino acids. The CDR3 region has the DNA TGTGCCAGCAGTTTCAGCTCCTACGAGCAGTACTTC. Protein sequence: CASSFSSYEQYF. Combining the CDR3 with reference TRBV2 and TRBJ2-7 gives the whole variable domain EPEVTQTPSHQVTQMGQEVILRCVPISNHLYFYWYRQILGQKVEFLVSFYNNEISEKSEIFDDQFSVERPDGSNFTLKIRSTKLEDSAMYFCASSFSSYEQYFGPGTRLTVT.

The V gene is TRBV7-9, the J gene TRBJ2-1; 8 nucleotides match TRBD1. The length of the CDR3 is 16 residues. The germline V gene encodes CDR1 SEHNR and CDR2 FQNEAQ (reference sequence). The junction had 8 bases not matched to a gene; V was cut back by 5 bases and J by 2 bases. Here the CDR3 DNA reads TGTGCCAGCAGCGCCGAACAGGGGGGCCCCTACAATGAGCAGTTCTTC. It encodes CASSAEQGGPYNEQFF.

The genes are TRBV10-3 and TRBJ2-1, with 9 bases matching TRBD2. CDR3 size: 13 residues. Germline V lookup: CDR1 ENHRY, CDR2 SYGVKD. V dropped 3 bases and J dropped 13; count of bases not matched to a gene: 7. The CDR3 DNA reads TGTGCCATCAGTGATGGGACTAGCAACATTCAGTTCTTC. It is translated as CAISDGTSNIQFF.

DNA for the CDR3: TGTGCCAGCAGCACGACAGGGCACACCGGGGAGCTGTTTTTT. This codes for CASSTTGHTGELFF. V usage is TRBV7-3 and J usage is TRBJ2-2; TRBD1 matches 7 bases. Trimming removed 5 bases from V and 3 bases from J; junction bases left unmatched: 3. This CDR3 has 14 amino acids. CDR1 SGHTA and CDR2 FQGTGA come from the germline V gene.

This clone was counted a few times. This chain uses TRBV5-1 with TRBJ2-7, with unresolved D. CDR3 size: 14 residues. V gave up 2 bases and J gave up 4 bases, with 13 bases separating them. The germline gives CDR1 SGHRS, CDR2 YFSETQ. DNA of the CDR3: TGCGCCAGCAGCTTTTCCCCCGTCGTATACGAGCAGTACTTC. This translates into CASSFSPVVYEQYF.